This passage covers 13 T cell receptor beta chains from one sample sequenced in a study of blood T cell repertoires in COVID-19. Sequenced by immunoSEQ multiplex PCR; TCRdb stores in-frame clones only, minus some. This table has hundreds of thousands of clones, about 85% appearing once. The sequenced sample was peripheral blood. All receptors derive from a man between 18 and 29 years old with active or convalescent COVID-19.

The chain employs TRBV20-1 and TRBJ1-5; 7 nucleotides line up with TRBD1. Germline trimming cut 5 bases from V and 12 bases from J; bases unmatched to any gene: 7. Per the germline V gene, CDR1 is DFQATT and CDR2 is SNEGSKA (reference sequence). CDR3 length: 11 residues. CDR3 coding DNA: TGCAGTGCTGAAGAAAGGGACAGCCAGCATTTT. It specifies CSAEERDSQHF.

The chain links TRBV18 to TRBJ1-2, with D unresolved. This CDR3 spans 14 amino acids. CDR1 and CDR2 (germline): KGHSH, LQKENI. Deletions cut 3 bases from V and 1 base from J, with 9 bases between. The CDR3 DNA reads as TGTGCCAGCTCACCGGCCCGTTTTAACTATGGCTACACCTTC. Residues: CASSPARFNYGYTF.

The chain has TRBV7-9 and TRBJ2-1; 8 positions agree with TRBD2. The CDR3 extends over 16 amino acids. With 5 bases clipped from V and 4 bases from J, the junction kept 10 bases outside the gene matches. Germline V gene sequence: CDR1 SEHNR, CDR2 FQNEAQ (reference sequence). The DNA for the CDR3 is TGTGCCAGCAGCCAGATTAGCGGGAAAGGGTACAATGAGCAGTTCTTC. Translation: CASSQISGKGYNEQFF.

The CDR3 coding sequence is TGTGCCAGCAGTTTTACAGGGCGGGGGGCCAACGTCCTGACTTTC. Translating gives CASSFTGRGANVLTF. The chain has TRBV13 and TRBJ2-6, with D perhaps matching TRBD1 (6 bases). The ends were cut back, 6 bases at V and 4 bases at J, with 13 bases in the middle. The CDR3 covers 15 residues. Germline values: CDR1 PRHDT, CDR2 FYEKMQ (reference sequence).

The chain combines TRBV9 with TRBJ2-1; 8 bases match TRBD2. The germline gives CDR1 SGDLS, CDR2 YYNGEE. The CDR3 length is 15 residues. With V trimmed by 2 bases and J by 3 bases, 4 bases remained unmatched. The chain's CDR3 is CASSVASGYYNEQFF. The CDR3 region has the DNA TGTGCCAGCAGCGTCGCTAGCGGGTACTACAATGAGCAGTTCTTC. Full variable domain (rest looked up from reference TRBV9 and TRBJ2-1): DSGVTQTPKHLITATGQRVTLRCSPRSGDLSVYWYQQSLDQGLQFLIQYYNGEERAKGNILERFSAQQFPDLHSELNLSSLELGDSALYFCASSVASGYYNEQFFGPGTRLTVL.

For the CDR3, the DNA is TGTGCCAGCAGCCCGGGACACTCACTTTACGAGCAGTACTTC. Translating it yields CASSPGHSLYEQYF. J is TRBJ2-7 and V is TRBV9, with D perhaps TRBD1 (6 bases). Looked up from germline, CDR1 is SGDLS and CDR2 is YYNGEE. The V gene lost 4 bases and the J gene lost 4 bases, with 15 bases spanning the gap. CDR3 size: 14 residues. The full variable domain, in which reference TRBV9 and TRBJ2-7 provide the parts outside the CDR3, is DSGVTQTPKHLITATGQRVTLRCSPRSGDLSVYWYQQSLDQGLQFLIQYYNGEERAKGNILERFSAQQFPDLHSELNLSSLELGDSALYFCASSPGHSLYEQYFGPGTRLTVT.

This chain links TRBV9 with TRBJ2-2; TRBD2 agrees at 8 bases. This CDR3 comprises 17 residues. Germline lookup yields CDR1 SGDLS and CDR2 YYNGEE. The trim removed 3 bases at V and 3 bases at J, leaving 10 bases unmatched. The CDR3 sequence: CASSGPLRRGDTGELFF. The DNA of the CDR3 is TGTGCCAGCAGCGGCCCATTAAGGCGGGGGGACACCGGGGAGCTGTTTTTT.

The genes are TRBV3-1 (or the pseudogene TRBV3-2) and TRBJ2-7, with 9 bases fitting TRBD1. This CDR3 is built from 19 residues. The V gene's germline CDR1 is LGHDT and CDR2 YNNKEL (reference sequence). V lost 1 base, J lost 1 base, and 14 bases stayed unmatched. The CDR3 nucleotides are TGTGCCAGCAGCCAAGCCCCGGGACAGGGACCCGGGCCATCCTACGAGCAGTACTTC. Its translation: CASSQAPGQGPGPSYEQYF.

This clone was seen a single time. This chain uses TRBV14 with TRBJ2-1; tentative D call: TRBD2 (6 bases). The CDR3 length is 20 residues. Trimming took 5 bases from V and 0 from J, leaving 26 bases between them. Germline loops: CDR1 SGHDN, CDR2 FVKESK. The CDR3 loop is CASSDTKRGTSPYSYNEQFF. CDR3 coding DNA: TGTGCCAGCAGCGATACTAAGAGGGGAACTAGCCCATACTCCTACAATGAGCAGTTCTTC.

The chain joins TRBV27 to TRBJ1-3; no firm D call. The length of the CDR3 is 15 residues. Germline CDR1 reads MNHEY; CDR2 reads SMNVEV (reference sequence). V lost 3 bases and J 0 bases, leaving 9 bases between the germline ends. Here the CDR3 reads CASSFRGVSGNTIYF. The DNA for the CDR3 is TGTGCCAGCAGTTTTCGCGGGGTCTCTGGAAACACCATATATTTT.

The chain recombines TRBV25-1 with TRBJ2-1; D perhaps matches TRBD2 (5 bases). V was shortened by 3 bases and J by 9 bases, with 15 bases between the two germline ends. The CDR3 length is 14 residues. The germline gives CDR1 MGHDK, CDR2 SYGVNS. The CDR3 loop is CASSDWTGIGEQFF. CDR3 bases: TGTGCCAGCAGTGACTGGACTGGGATTGGTGAGCAGTTCTTC. Complete variable domain (other parts from reference TRBV25-1 and TRBJ2-1): EADIYQTPRYLVIGTGKKITLECSQTMGHDKMYWYQQDPGMELHLIHYSYGVNSTEKGDLSSESTVSRIRTEHFPLTLESARPSHTSQYLCASSDWTGIGEQFFGPGTRLTVL.

This sequence joins TRBV14 and TRBJ1-2; 7 bases are a match to TRBD1. In germline, CDR1 is SGHDN, CDR2 FVKESK. Losses at the gene ends were 4 bases for V and 0 bases for J; bases not matched to a gene: 8. The CDR3 has 16 amino acids. CDR3 in amino acids: CASSPRGTDTNYGYTF. As DNA, the CDR3 is TGTGCCAGCAGCCCTAGAGGGACAGACACTAACTATGGCTACACCTTC.

The chain combines TRBV7-9 with TRBJ1-5, with 7 bases identical to TRBD1. This CDR3 region has 16 residues. Germline V lookup: CDR1 SEHNR, CDR2 FQNEAQ (reference sequence). With V trimmed by 5 bases and J by 2 bases, 9 bases remained unmatched. The CDR3 loop reads CASSRIGQEGNQPQHF. DNA for the CDR3: TGTGCCAGCAGCCGGATCGGACAGGAAGGCAATCAGCCCCAGCATTTT.